This TCR beta chain is drawn from a study of cytomegalovirus exposure and HLA in healthy donors. Study observations and caveats: Researchers reported from a later analysis that most CMV-associated TCR beta chains appeared HLA-restricted.

A note on this clone: Its matching antigen is unknown.

The germline V gene encodes CDR1 SGHRS and CDR2 YFSETQ. CDR3 length: 15 amino acids. V lost 4 bases to trimming and J lost 5 bases; unmatched junction nucleotides: 10. Nominally healthy donors were sampled, though unrecorded immune exposures were likely. Amplification used 60 Vbeta primers and 13 Jbeta primers. Generated by immunoSEQ multiplex PCR, the TCRdb table keeps only in-frame clones and is missing some. Of 130,000 to 150,000 clones listed, around 80% were seen once; the top ten hold 2.9%. The receptor was derived from a woman in her 30s in good health and CMV-seronegative. Source material: PBMCs. The chain uses TRBV5-1 and TRBJ1-2; 8 bases are a match to TRBD1. CDR3 loop: CASSPETGALYGYTF. The CDR3 DNA follows: TGCGCCAGCAGCCCTGAGACAGGGGCCTTATATGGCTACACCTTC.